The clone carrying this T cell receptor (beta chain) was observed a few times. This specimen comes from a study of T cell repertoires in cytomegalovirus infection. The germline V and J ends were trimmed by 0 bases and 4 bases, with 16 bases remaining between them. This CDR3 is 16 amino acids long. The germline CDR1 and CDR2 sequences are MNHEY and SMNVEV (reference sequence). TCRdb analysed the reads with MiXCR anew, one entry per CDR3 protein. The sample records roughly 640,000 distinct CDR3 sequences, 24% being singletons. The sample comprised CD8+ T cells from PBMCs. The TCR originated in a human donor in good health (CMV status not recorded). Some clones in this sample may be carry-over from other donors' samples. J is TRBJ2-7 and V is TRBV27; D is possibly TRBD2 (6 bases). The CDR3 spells CASSLSGLEGTYEQYF. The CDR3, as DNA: TGTGCCAGCAGTTTATCAGGGCTAGAGGGGACTTACGAGCAGTACTTC.